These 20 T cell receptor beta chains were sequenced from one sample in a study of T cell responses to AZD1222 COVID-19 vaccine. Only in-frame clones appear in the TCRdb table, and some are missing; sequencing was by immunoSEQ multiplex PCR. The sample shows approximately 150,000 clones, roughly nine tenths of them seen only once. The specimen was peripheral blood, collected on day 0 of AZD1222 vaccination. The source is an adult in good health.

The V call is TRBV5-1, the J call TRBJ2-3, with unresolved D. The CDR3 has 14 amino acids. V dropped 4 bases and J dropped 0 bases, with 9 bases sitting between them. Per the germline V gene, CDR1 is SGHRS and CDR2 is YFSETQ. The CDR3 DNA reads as TGCGCCAGCAGCCAGGACCACAGCACAGATACGCAGTATTTT. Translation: CASSQDHSTDTQYF.

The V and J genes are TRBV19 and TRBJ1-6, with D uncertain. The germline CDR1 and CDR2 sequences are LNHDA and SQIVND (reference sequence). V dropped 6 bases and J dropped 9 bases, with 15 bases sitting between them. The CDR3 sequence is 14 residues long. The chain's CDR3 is CASSSFSRGSPLHF. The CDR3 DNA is TGTGCCAGTAGCAGTTTCAGTCGGGGTTCACCCCTCCACTTT. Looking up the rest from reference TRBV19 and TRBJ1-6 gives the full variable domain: DGGITQSPKYLFRKEGQNVTLSCEQNLNHDAMYWYRQDPGQGLRLIYYSQIVNDFQKGDIAEGYSVSREKKESFPLTVTSAQKNPTAFYLCASSSFSRGSPLHFGNGTRLTVT.

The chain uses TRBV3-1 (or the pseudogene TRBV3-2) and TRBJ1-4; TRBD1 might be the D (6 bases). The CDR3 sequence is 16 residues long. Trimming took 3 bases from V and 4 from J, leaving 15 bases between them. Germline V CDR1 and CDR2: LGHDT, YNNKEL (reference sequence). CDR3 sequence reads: CASSHPQGRGNEKLFF. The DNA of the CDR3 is TGTGCCAGCAGCCATCCACAGGGTCGGGGTAATGAAAAACTGTTTTTT.

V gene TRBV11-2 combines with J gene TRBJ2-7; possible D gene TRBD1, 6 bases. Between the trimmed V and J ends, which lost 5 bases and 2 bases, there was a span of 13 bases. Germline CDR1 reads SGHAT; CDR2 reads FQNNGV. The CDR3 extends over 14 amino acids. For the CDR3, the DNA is TGTGCCAGCAGCCCCCAGGGGATACCCTACGAGCAGTACTTC. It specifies CASSPQGIPYEQYF. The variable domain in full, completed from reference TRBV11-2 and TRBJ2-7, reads EAGVAQSPRYKIIEKRQSVAFWCNPISGHATLYWYQQILGQGPKLLIQFQNNGVVDDSQLPKDRFSAERLKGVDSTLKIQPAKLEDSAVYLCASSPQGIPYEQYFGPGTRLTVT.

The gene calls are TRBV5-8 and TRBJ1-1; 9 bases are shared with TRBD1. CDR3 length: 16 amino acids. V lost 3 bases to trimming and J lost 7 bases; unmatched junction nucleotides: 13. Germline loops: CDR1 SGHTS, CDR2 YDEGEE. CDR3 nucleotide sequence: TGTGCCAGCAGCTCGATACAGGGGGCGCTTGTAAATGAAGCTTTCTTT. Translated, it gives CASSSIQGALVNEAFF.

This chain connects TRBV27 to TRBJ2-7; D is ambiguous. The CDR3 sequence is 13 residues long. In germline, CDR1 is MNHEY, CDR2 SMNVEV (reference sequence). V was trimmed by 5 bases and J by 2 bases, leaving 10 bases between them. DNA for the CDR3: TGTGCCAGCAGTCCCCGGTCAGCCTACGAGCAGTACTTC. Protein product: CASSPRSAYEQYF.

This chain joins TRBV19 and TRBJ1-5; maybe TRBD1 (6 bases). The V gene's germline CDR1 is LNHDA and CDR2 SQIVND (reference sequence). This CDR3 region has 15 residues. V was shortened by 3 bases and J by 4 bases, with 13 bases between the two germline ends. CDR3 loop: CASSMGFRGNQPQHF. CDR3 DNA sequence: TGTGCCAGTAGTATGGGGTTTAGGGGGAATCAGCCCCAGCATTTT.

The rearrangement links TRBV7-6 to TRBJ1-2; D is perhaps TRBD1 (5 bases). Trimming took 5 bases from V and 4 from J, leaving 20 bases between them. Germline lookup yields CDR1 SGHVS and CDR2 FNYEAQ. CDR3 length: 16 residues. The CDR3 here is CASSRVTGPGGYGYTF. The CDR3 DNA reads TGTGCCAGCAGCCGCGTGACGGGGCCGGGGGGCTATGGCTACACCTTC. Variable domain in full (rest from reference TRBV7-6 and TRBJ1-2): GAGVSQSPRYKVTKRGQDVALRCDPISGHVSLYWYRQALGQGPEFLTYFNYEAQQDKSGLPNDRFSAERPEGSISTLTIQRTEQRDSAMYRCASSRVTGPGGYGYTFGSGTRLTVV.

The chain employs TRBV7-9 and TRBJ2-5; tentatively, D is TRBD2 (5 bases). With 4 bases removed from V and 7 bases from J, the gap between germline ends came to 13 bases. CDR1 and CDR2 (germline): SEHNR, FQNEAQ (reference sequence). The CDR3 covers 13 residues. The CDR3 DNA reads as TGTGCCAGCAGCTCGGTAGCTGCGGGGACCCAGTACTTC. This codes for CASSSVAAGTQYF.

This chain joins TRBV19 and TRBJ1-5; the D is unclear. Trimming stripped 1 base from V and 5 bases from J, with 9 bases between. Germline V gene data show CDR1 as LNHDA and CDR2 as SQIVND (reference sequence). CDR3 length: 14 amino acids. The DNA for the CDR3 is TGTGCCAGTAGTATAGTGGGTCTCGATCAGCCCCAGCATTTT. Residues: CASSIVGLDQPQHF. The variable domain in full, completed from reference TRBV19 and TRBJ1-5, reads DGGITQSPKYLFRKEGQNVTLSCEQNLNHDAMYWYRQDPGQGLRLIYYSQIVNDFQKGDIAEGYSVSREKKESFPLTVTSAQKNPTAFYLCASSIVGLDQPQHFGDGTRLSIL.

CDR3 sequence: CASSDDGNTIYF. CDR3 coding DNA: TGTGCCAGCAGCGATGATGGAAACACCATATATTTT. V usage is TRBV9 and J usage is TRBJ1-3; no clear D gene. V was trimmed by 3 bases and J by 3 bases, leaving 4 bases between them. Germline assignment: CDR1 SGDLS and CDR2 YYNGEE. The CDR3 extends over 12 amino acids.

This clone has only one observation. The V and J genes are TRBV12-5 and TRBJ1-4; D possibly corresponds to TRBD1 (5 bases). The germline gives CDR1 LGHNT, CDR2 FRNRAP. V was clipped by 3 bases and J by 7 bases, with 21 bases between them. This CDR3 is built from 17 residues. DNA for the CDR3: TGTGCTAGTGGTTTTAGCCCGGGCAGGGTAGTTTTTGAAAAACTGTTTTTT. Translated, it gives CASGFSPGRVVFEKLFF.

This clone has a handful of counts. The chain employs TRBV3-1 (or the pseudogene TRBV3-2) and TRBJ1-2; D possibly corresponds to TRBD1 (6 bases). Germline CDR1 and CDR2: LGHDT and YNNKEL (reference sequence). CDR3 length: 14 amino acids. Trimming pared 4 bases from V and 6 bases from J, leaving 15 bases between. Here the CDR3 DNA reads TGTGCCAGCAGCCCCCGGAGGGGGGTCCATGGCTACACCTTC. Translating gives CASSPRRGVHGYTF.

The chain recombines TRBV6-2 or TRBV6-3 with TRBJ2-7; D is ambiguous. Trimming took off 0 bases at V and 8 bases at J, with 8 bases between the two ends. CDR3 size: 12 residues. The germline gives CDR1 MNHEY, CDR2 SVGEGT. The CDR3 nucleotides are TGTGCCAGCAGTTACTCGGTCCATAAGCAGTACTTC. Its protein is CASSYSVHKQYF.

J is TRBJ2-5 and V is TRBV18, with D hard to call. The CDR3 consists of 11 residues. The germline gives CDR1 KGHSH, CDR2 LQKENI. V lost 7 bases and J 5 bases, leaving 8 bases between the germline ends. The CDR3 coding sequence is TGTGCCAGCTTAAGTTCGGAGACCCAGTACTTC. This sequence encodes CASLSSETQYF.

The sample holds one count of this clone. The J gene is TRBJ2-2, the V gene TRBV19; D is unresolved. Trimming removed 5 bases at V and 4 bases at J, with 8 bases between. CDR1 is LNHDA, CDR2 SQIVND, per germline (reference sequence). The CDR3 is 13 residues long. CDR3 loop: CASSSAGTGELFF. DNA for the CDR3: TGTGCCAGTAGTTCCGCAGGCACCGGGGAGCTGTTTTTT. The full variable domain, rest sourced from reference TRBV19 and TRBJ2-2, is DGGITQSPKYLFRKEGQNVTLSCEQNLNHDAMYWYRQDPGQGLRLIYYSQIVNDFQKGDIAEGYSVSREKKESFPLTVTSAQKNPTAFYLCASSSAGTGELFFGEGSRLTVL.

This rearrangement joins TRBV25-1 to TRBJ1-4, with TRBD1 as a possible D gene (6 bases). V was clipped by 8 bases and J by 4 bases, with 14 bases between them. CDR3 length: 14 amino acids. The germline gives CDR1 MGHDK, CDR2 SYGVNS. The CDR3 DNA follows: TGTGCCAGCTGGAACGGGGGCGTTAATGAAAAACTGTTTTTT. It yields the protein CASWNGGVNEKLFF.

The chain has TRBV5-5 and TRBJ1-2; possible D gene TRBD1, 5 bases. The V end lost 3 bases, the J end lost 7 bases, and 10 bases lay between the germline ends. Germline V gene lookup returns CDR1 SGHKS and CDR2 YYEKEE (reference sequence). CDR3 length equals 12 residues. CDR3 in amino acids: CASSWDGAGYTF. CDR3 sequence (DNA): TGTGCCAGCAGCTGGGACGGGGCTGGCTACACCTTC. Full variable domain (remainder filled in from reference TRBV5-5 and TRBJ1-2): DAGVTQSPTHLIKTRGQQVTLRCSPISGHKSVSWYQQVLGQGPQFIFQYYEKEERGRGNFPDRFSARQFPNYSSELNVNALLLGDSALYLCASSWDGAGYTFGSGTRLTVV.

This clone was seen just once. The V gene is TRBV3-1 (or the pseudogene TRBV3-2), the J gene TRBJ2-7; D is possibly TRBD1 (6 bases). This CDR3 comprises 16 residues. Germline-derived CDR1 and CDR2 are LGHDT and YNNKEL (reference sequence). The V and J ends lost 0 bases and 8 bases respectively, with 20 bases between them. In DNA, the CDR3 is TGTGCCAGCAGCCAAGAGCGGTCAGGGACAAGGTCTAAGCAGTACTTC. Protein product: CASSQERSGTRSKQYF.

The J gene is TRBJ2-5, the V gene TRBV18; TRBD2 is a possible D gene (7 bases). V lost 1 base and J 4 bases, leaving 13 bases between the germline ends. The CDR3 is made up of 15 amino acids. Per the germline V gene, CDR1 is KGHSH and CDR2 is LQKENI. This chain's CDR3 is CASSPLAGEGETQYF. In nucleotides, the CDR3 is TGTGCCAGCTCACCACTCGCAGGGGAGGGAGAGACCCAGTACTTC. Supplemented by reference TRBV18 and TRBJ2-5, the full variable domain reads NAGVMQNPRHLVRRRGQEARLRCSPMKGHSHVYWYRQLPEEGLKFMVYLQKENIIDESGMPKERFSAEFPKEGPSILRIQQVVRGDSAAYFCASSPLAGEGETQYFGPGTRLLVL.